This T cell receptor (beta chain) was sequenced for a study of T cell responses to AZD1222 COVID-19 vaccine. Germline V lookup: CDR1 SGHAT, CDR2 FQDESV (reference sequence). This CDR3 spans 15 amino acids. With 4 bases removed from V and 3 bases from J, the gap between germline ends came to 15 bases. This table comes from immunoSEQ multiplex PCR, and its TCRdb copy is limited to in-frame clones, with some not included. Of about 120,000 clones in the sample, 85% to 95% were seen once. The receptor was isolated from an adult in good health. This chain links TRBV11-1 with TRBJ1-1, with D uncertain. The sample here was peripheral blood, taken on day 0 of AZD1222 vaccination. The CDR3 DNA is TGTGCCAGCAGCTCCAGTTTGGACGCTTACACTGAAGCTTTCTTT. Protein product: CASSSSLDAYTEAFF.